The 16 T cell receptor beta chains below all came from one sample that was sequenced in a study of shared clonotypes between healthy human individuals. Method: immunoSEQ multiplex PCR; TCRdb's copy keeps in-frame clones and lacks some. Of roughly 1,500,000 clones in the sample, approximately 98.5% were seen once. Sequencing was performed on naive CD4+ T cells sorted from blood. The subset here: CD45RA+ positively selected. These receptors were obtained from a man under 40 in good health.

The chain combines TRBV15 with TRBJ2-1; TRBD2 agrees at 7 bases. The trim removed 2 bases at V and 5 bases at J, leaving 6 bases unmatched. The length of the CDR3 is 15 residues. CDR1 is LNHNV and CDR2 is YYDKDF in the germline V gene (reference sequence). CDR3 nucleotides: TGTGCCACCAGCAGACCGCCAGGGAGGGACAATGAGCAGTTCTTC. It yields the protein CATSRPPGRDNEQFF. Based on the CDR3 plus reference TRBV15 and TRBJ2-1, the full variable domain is DAMVIQNPRYQVTQFGKPVTLSCSQTLNHNVMYWYQQKSSQAPKLLFHYYDKDFNNEADTPDNFQSRRPNTSFCFLDIRSPGLGDTAMYLCATSRPPGRDNEQFFGPGTRLTVL.

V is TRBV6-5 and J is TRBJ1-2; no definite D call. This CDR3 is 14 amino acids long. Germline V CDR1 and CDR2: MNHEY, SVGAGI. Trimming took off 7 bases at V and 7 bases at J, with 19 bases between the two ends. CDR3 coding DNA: TGTGCCAGCACCCCTCTCTTGGGAACCGGTGGCTACACCTTC. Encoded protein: CASTPLLGTGGYTF.

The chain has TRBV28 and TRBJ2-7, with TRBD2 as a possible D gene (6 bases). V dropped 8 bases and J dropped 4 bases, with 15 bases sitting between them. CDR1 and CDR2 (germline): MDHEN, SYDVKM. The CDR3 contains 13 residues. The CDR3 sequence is CASLSGSPYEQYF. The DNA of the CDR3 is TGTGCCAGCTTATCCGGGAGCCCTTACGAGCAGTACTTC. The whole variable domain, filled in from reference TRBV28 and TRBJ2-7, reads DVKVTQSSRYLVKRTGEKVFLECVQDMDHENMFWYRQDPGLGLRLIYFSYDVKMKEKGDIPEGYSVSREKKERFSLILESASTNQTSMYLCASLSGSPYEQYFGPGTRLTVT.

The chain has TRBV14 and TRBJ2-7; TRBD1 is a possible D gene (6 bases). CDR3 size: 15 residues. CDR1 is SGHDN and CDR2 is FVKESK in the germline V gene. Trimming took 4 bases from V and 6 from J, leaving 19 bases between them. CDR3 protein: CASSPLQGPYGEQYF. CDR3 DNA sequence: TGTGCCAGCAGCCCCTTACAGGGCCCCTACGGCGAGCAGTACTTC.

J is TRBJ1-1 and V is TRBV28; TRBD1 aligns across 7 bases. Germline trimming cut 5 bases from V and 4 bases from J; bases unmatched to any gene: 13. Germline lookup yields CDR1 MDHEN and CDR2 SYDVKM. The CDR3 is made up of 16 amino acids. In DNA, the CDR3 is TGTGCCAGCAGTAATAGGGGCAGGGGGTTCCGCACTGAAGCTTTCTTT. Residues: CASSNRGRGFRTEAFF.

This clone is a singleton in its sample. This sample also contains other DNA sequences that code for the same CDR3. CDR3 coding DNA: TGTGCCAGCAGCTTGACAGTGACCTACGAGCAGTACTTC. Amino acids: CASSLTVTYEQYF. The J gene is TRBJ2-7, the V gene TRBV5-5; D not resolved. Germline CDR1 reads SGHKS; CDR2 reads YYEKEE (reference sequence). This CDR3 spans 13 amino acids. V was trimmed by 1 base and J by 2 bases, leaving 7 bases between them. Using reference TRBV5-5 and TRBJ2-7 for the parts outside the CDR3, the full variable domain is DAGVTQSPTHLIKTRGQQVTLRCSPISGHKSVSWYQQVLGQGPQFIFQYYEKEERGRGNFPDRFSARQFPNYSSELNVNALLLGDSALYLCASSLTVTYEQYFGPGTRLTVT.

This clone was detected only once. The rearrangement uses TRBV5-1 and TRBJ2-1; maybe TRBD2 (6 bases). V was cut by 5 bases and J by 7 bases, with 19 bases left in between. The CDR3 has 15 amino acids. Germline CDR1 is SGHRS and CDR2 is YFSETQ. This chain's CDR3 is CASRKLAAAANEQFF. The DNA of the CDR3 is TGCGCCAGCAGGAAGTTAGCGGCAGCAGCGAATGAGCAGTTCTTC.

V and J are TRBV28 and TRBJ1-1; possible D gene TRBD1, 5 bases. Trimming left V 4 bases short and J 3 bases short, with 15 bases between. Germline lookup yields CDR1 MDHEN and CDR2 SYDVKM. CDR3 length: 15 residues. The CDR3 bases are TGTGCCAGCAGTTCACAAGTGTGGGGCGACACTGAAGCTTTCTTT. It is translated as CASSSQVWGDTEAFF. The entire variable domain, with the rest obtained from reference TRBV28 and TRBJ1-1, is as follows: DVKVTQSSRYLVKRTGEKVFLECVQDMDHENMFWYRQDPGLGLRLIYFSYDVKMKEKGDIPEGYSVSREKKERFSLILESASTNQTSMYLCASSSQVWGDTEAFFGQGTRLTVV.

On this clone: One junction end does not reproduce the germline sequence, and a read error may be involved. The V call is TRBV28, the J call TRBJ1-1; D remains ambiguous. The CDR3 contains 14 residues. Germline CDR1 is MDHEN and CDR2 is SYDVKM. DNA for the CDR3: TGTGCCAGCACCACCGTGCGGGCCCCGACTGGAGCTTTCTTT. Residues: CASTTVRAPTGAFF.

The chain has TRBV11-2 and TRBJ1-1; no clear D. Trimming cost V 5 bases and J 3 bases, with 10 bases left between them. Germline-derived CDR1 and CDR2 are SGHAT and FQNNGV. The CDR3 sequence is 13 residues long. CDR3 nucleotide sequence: TGTGCCAGCAGCAACCGGATGGACACTGAAGCTTTCTTT. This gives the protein CASSNRMDTEAFF.

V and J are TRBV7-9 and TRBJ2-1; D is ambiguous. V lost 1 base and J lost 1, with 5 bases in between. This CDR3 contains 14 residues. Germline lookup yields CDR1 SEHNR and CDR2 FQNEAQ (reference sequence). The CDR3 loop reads CASSLDGSYNEQFF. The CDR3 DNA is TGTGCCAGCAGCTTAGACGGATCCTACAATGAGCAGTTCTTC. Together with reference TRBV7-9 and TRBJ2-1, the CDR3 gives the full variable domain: DTGVSQNPRHKITKRGQNVTFRCDPISEHNRLYWYRQTLGQGPEFLTYFQNEAQLEKSRLLSDRFSAERPKGSFSTLEIQRTEQGDSAMYLCASSLDGSYNEQFFGPGTRLTVL.

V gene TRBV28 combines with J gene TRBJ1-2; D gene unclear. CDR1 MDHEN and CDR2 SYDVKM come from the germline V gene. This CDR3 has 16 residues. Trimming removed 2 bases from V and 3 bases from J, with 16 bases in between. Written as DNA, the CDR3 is TGTGCCAGCAGTTTAGTGTTGGGCCGGGTAGACTATGGCTACACCTTC. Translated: CASSLVLGRVDYGYTF.

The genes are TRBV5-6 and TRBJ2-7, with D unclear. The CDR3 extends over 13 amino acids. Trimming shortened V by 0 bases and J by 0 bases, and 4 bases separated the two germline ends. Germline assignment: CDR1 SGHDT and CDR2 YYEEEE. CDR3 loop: CASSLETSYEQYF. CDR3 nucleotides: TGTGCCAGCAGCTTGGAAACCTCCTACGAGCAGTACTTC.

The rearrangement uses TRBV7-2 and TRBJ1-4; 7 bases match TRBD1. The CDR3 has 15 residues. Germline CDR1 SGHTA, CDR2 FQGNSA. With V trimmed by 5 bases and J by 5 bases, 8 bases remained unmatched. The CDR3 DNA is TGTGCCAGCAGCCCATCGGACAGGAAGAATGAAAAACTGTTTTTT. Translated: CASSPSDRKNEKLFF.

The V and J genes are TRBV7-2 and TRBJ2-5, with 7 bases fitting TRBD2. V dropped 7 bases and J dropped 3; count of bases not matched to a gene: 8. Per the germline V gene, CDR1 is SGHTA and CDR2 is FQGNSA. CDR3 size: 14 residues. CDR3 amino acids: CASTLGAGEETQYF. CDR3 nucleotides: TGTGCCAGCACACTAGGGGCGGGAGAAGAGACCCAGTACTTC.

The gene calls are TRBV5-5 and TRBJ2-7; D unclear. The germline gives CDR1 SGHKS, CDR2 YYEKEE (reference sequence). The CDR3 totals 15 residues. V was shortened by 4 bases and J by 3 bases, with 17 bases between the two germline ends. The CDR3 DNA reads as TGTGCCAGCAGCCACGGAGTTAGGAGTGACTACGAGCAGTACTTC. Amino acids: CASSHGVRSDYEQYF. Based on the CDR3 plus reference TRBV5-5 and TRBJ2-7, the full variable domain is DAGVTQSPTHLIKTRGQQVTLRCSPISGHKSVSWYQQVLGQGPQFIFQYYEKEERGRGNFPDRFSARQFPNYSSELNVNALLLGDSALYLCASSHGVRSDYEQYFGPGTRLTVT.